A selection of T cell receptor beta chains follows, all from one sample in a study of T cell responses to AZD1222 COVID-19 vaccine. Sequencing was performed with immunoSEQ multiplex PCR; in TCRdb, only in-frame clones are kept and a portion is missing. The sample lists about 110,000 clones; approximately 86% were seen once. Sequencing used peripheral blood, obtained on day 0 of AZD1222 vaccination. The source is an adult in good health. The CDR3 runs from the conserved cysteine through the conserved F or W. Each record gives: V gene, J gene, clone size, D gene, CDR3 protein, CDR3 DNA. D genes are given only for firm matches. A row's size may be missing; if present it is once, few, many or a size class.

V gene: TRBV9
J gene: TRBJ1-4
clone size: NA
D gene: NA
CDR3 protein: CASSVGAANEKLFF
CDR3 DNA: TGTGCCAGCAGCGTAGGGGCGGCGAATGAAAAACTGTTTTTT

V gene: TRBV6-2/TRBV6-3
J gene: TRBJ1-6
clone size: NA
D gene: NA
CDR3 protein: CASSYQNNSPLHF
CDR3 DNA: TGTGCCAGCAGTTATCAGAATAATTCACCCCTCCACTTT

V gene: TRBV20-1
J gene: TRBJ2-5
clone size: few
D gene: NA
CDR3 protein: CSASPFGREETQYF
CDR3 DNA: TGCAGTGCTAGTCCTTTTGGCAGGGAAGAGACCCAGTACTTC

V gene: TRBV6-1
J gene: TRBJ1-3
clone size: NA
D gene: NA
CDR3 protein: CASSDNAGFYGNTIYF
CDR3 DNA: TGTGCCAGCAGTGACAACGCAGGGTTCTATGGTAACACCATATATTTT

V gene: TRBV7-9
J gene: TRBJ1-5
clone size: NA
D gene: NA
CDR3 protein: CASSLATGGAQHF
CDR3 DNA: TGTGCCAGCAGCTTAGCGACGGGGGGAGCCCAGCATTTT

V gene: TRBV12-3/TRBV12-4
J gene: TRBJ2-1
clone size: NA
D gene: NA
CDR3 protein: CASVRGHDEQFF
CDR3 DNA: TGTGCCAGCGTGAGGGGTCACGATGAGCAGTTCTTC

V gene: TRBV27
J gene: TRBJ2-7
clone size: NA
D gene: TRBD1
CDR3 protein: CASAYRRGTGRHEQYF
CDR3 DNA: TGTGCCAGCGCCTACAGAAGGGGGACAGGGAGACACGAGCAGTACTTC

V gene: TRBV6-1
J gene: TRBJ1-3
clone size: NA
D gene: NA
CDR3 protein: CASSEGAGSGNTIYF
CDR3 DNA: TGTGCCAGCAGTGAAGGGGCGGGCTCTGGAAACACCATATATTTT

V gene: TRBV24-1
J gene: TRBJ2-2
clone size: NA
D gene: NA
CDR3 protein: CATSDLTANTGELFF
CDR3 DNA: TGTGCCACCAGTGATTTAACGGCGAACACCGGGGAGCTGTTTTTT

V gene: TRBV7-6
J gene: TRBJ1-6
clone size: NA
D gene: NA
CDR3 protein: CASSLRGEWGSPLHF
CDR3 DNA: TGTGCCAGCAGCTTACGTGGGGAGTGGGGTTCACCCCTCCACTTT

V gene: TRBV24-1
J gene: TRBJ2-1
clone size: few
D gene: TRBD1
CDR3 protein: CATSEGTGDEQFF
CDR3 DNA: TGTGCCACCAGTGAAGGGACAGGCGATGAGCAGTTCTTC

V gene: TRBV5-6
J gene: TRBJ2-1
clone size: NA
D gene: NA
CDR3 protein: CASSFAAGANNEQFF
CDR3 DNA: TGTGCCAGCAGCTTTGCCGCGGGGGCGAACAATGAGCAGTTCTTC

V gene: TRBV9
J gene: TRBJ2-3
clone size: NA
D gene: TRBD2
CDR3 protein: CASSIDPSGGLSTDTQYF
CDR3 DNA: TGTGCCAGCAGCATCGATCCTAGCGGGGGCCTGAGCACAGATACGCAGTATTTT

V gene: TRBV5-4
J gene: TRBJ1-1
clone size: NA
D gene: TRBD1
CDR3 protein: CASSWDRGGTEAFF
CDR3 DNA: TGTGCCAGCAGCTGGGACAGGGGAGGAACTGAAGCTTTCTTT

V gene: TRBV5-4
J gene: TRBJ2-7
clone size: once
D gene: NA
CDR3 protein: CASSFPQGEQYF
CDR3 DNA: TGTGCCAGCAGCTTCCCCCAAGGCGAGCAGTACTTC

V gene: TRBV7-8
J gene: TRBJ2-7
clone size: NA
D gene: NA
CDR3 protein: CASSLGGDPSISYEQYF
CDR3 DNA: TGTGCCAGCAGCCTAGGCGGGGACCCTTCCATATCCTACGAGCAGTACTTC

V gene: TRBV7-2
J gene: TRBJ1-2
clone size: NA
D gene: NA
CDR3 protein: CASSLGVGDPHSGYTF
CDR3 DNA: TGTGCCAGCAGCTTAGGGGTCGGAGATCCCCATAGTGGCTACACCTTC

V gene: TRBV12-5
J gene: TRBJ2-7
clone size: NA
D gene: NA
CDR3 protein: CASGPVVGVYEQYF
CDR3 DNA: TGTGCTAGTGGCCCCGTCGTAGGGGTCTACGAGCAGTACTTC

V gene: TRBV27
J gene: TRBJ2-7
clone size: NA
D gene: NA
CDR3 protein: CASRPSPGSYEQYF
CDR3 DNA: TGTGCCAGCAGACCTTCACCTGGCTCCTACGAGCAGTACTTC

V gene: TRBV27
J gene: TRBJ1-2
clone size: NA
D gene: NA
CDR3 protein: CASSLGSRALDGYTF
CDR3 DNA: TGTGCCAGCAGTTTAGGGTCCAGGGCGCTCGACGGCTACACCTTC

V gene: TRBV7-2
J gene: TRBJ2-3
clone size: once
D gene: TRBD2
CDR3 protein: CASSFGGDGDTQYF
CDR3 DNA: TGTGCCAGCAGCTTCGGGGGGGACGGCGATACGCAGTATTTT

V gene: TRBV27
J gene: TRBJ2-5
clone size: NA
D gene: TRBD1
CDR3 protein: CASSSSGTGMETQYF
CDR3 DNA: TGTGCCAGCAGTTCTTCCGGGACAGGGATGGAGACCCAGTACTTC

V gene: TRBV3-1/TRBV3-2
J gene: TRBJ2-2
clone size: NA
D gene: NA
CDR3 protein: CASSQESRGIDTGELFF
CDR3 DNA: TGTGCCAGCAGCCAAGAGAGCAGGGGTATAGACACCGGGGAGCTGTTTTTT

V gene: TRBV19
J gene: TRBJ2-2
clone size: NA
D gene: TRBD1
CDR3 protein: CARRDRAVGELFF
CDR3 DNA: TGTGCCCGACGGGACAGGGCGGTCGGGGAGCTGTTTTTT

V gene: TRBV9
J gene: TRBJ1-5
clone size: NA
D gene: TRBD1
CDR3 protein: CASGAQGGDQPQHF
CDR3 DNA: TGTGCCAGCGGGGCACAGGGGGGGGATCAGCCCCAGCATTTT

V gene: TRBV11-2
J gene: TRBJ1-5
clone size: NA
D gene: NA
CDR3 protein: CASSPGTYSNQPQHF
CDR3 DNA: TGTGCCAGCAGCCCAGGGACCTATAGCAATCAGCCCCAGCATTTT

V gene: TRBV6-5
J gene: TRBJ2-7
clone size: NA
D gene: TRBD1
CDR3 protein: CASSYQRTGPEQYF
CDR3 DNA: TGTGCCAGCAGTTATCAAAGGACAGGGCCCGAGCAGTACTTC

V gene: TRBV6-5
J gene: TRBJ1-1
clone size: NA
D gene: TRBD1
CDR3 protein: CASSTGQGTEAFF
CDR3 DNA: TGTGCCAGCAGCACAGGACAGGGCACTGAAGCTTTCTTT